Following are 16 T cell receptor beta chains from one sample sequenced in a study of blood T cells in healthy people across ages. A second PCR, run for roughly 7 to 11 cycles, used a sample-barcoded 5' primer plus a J-beta primer mix. TCRdb independently ran MiXCR on the 5' RACE reads; one entry per CDR3 protein. The table has more than 550,000 distinct CDR3 sequences, about a fifth seen once. Sequenced: blood. Source of these receptors: a man in his 70s in good health.

V gene TRBV7-3 combines with J gene TRBJ2-1; perhaps TRBD1 as D (6 bases). The CDR3 totals 17 residues. Germline V lookup: CDR1 SGHTA, CDR2 FQGTGA. The ends were cut back, 2 bases at V and 8 bases at J, with 22 bases in the middle. CDR3 region: CASSLWGSATPGDEQFF. For the CDR3, the DNA is TGTGCCAGCAGCTTATGGGGGAGCGCCACCCCAGGGGATGAGCAGTTCTTC.

The V gene is TRBV19, the J gene TRBJ2-2; D remains ambiguous. This CDR3 region has 16 residues. V lost 1 base to trimming and J lost 4 bases, with 13 bases between them. The germline V gene encodes CDR1 LNHDA and CDR2 SQIVND (reference sequence). The DNA of the CDR3 is TGTGCCAGTAGTATAGCGAGTTCTGGGGTCACCGGGGAGCTGTTTTTT. Translation gives CASSIASSGVTGELFF.

Comments on this clonotype: A read error may be the cause here, since a much bigger clone is one base away. The chain combines TRBV12-3 or TRBV12-4 with TRBJ2-1; a weak D match, TRBD1 (5 bases). The closer fit of TRBJ2-7 to the DNA end suggests the J call may be wrong. The CDR3 is 13 residues long. CDR3 loop: CTSSFGHNYEQYF. CDR3 DNA sequence: TGTACCAGCAGTTTCGGACATAACTACGAGCAGTACTTC.

CDR3 amino acids: CASSEFGGDYNSPLHF. Written as DNA, the CDR3 is TGTGCCAGCAGTGAATTTGGAGGGGATTATAATTCACCCCTCCACTTT. The rearrangement joins TRBV25-1 to TRBJ1-6, with TRBD1 as a possible D gene (5 bases). Germline CDR1 reads MGHDK; CDR2 reads SYGVNS. CDR3 length: 16 amino acids. V lost 1 base and J lost 4, with 11 bases in between.

This clonotype was seen once. The chain is built from TRBV28 and TRBJ2-7; 10 bases are shared with TRBD1. V was clipped by 7 bases and J by 6 bases; unmatched bases: 12. There are 15 residues in the CDR3. Germline values: CDR1 MDHEN, CDR2 SYDVKM. The CDR3 loop is CASMGQGTRWGEQYF. In DNA form, the CDR3 reads TGTGCCAGCATGGGACAGGGGACTCGTTGGGGCGAGCAGTACTTC.

This clonotype was counted only a few times. This chain joins TRBV7-2 and TRBJ2-7; 8 bases fit TRBD1. CDR1 SGHTA and CDR2 FQGNSA come from the germline V gene. Trimming removed 5 bases from V and 6 bases from J; junction bases left unmatched: 6. The CDR3 is 13 residues long. Written as DNA, the CDR3 is TGTGCCAGCAGCCCTCGGACAGGGATCGAGCAGTACTTC. Translating it yields CASSPRTGIEQYF.

The rearrangement joins TRBV7-6 to TRBJ2-7; 9 nucleotides match TRBD2. This CDR3 spans 16 amino acids. The V and J ends lost 0 bases and 1 base, in that order; junction bases with no gene match: 4. CDR1 and CDR2 (germline): SGHVS, FNYEAQ. The CDR3 region is CASSLAPAGGSYEQYF. The CDR3 DNA follows: TGTGCCAGCAGCTTAGCACCAGCGGGGGGTTCCTACGAGCAGTACTTC.

This clonotype was detected only a few times. The V call is TRBV6-5, the J call TRBJ1-4; 12 bases are a match to TRBD1. This CDR3 comprises 18 residues. CDR1 and CDR2 (germline): MNHEY, SVGAGI. V was pared by 0 bases and J by 8 bases, with 10 bases of the junction left unmatched. CDR3 sequence: CASSYSEPGQGAGEKLFF. The DNA of the CDR3 is TGTGCCAGCAGTTACTCGGAACCGGGACAGGGGGCCGGGGAAAAACTGTTTTTT.

This clonotype was picked up a small number of times. This sequence joins TRBV12-3 or TRBV12-4 and TRBJ1-2; D is undetermined. This CDR3 has 13 amino acids. V lost 3 bases and J lost 7, with 12 bases in between. CDR3 coding DNA: TGTGCCAGCAGTTTTCAGATAAGTTCTGGCTACACCTTC. It yields the protein CASSFQISSGYTF.

The rearrangement joins TRBV5-1 to TRBJ2-1; D uncertain. The CDR3 totals 15 residues. Between the trimmed V and J ends, which lost 5 bases and 0 bases, there was a span of 12 bases. Germline CDR1 is SGHRS and CDR2 is YFSETQ. The CDR3 loop reads CASSYSVSSYNEQFF. In DNA, the CDR3 is TGCGCCAGCAGTTATAGTGTTAGCTCCTACAATGAGCAGTTCTTC. The full variable domain, in which reference TRBV5-1 and TRBJ2-1 provide the parts outside the CDR3, is KAGVTQTPRYLIKTRGQQVTLSCSPISGHRSVSWYQQTPGQGLQFLFEYFSETQRNKGNFPGRFSGRQFSNSRSEMNVSTLELGDSALYLCASSYSVSSYNEQFFGPGTRLTVL.

This clonotype occurred a few times. This chain connects TRBV12-3 or TRBV12-4 to TRBJ1-4; D perhaps matches TRBD1 (5 bases). Trimming left V 4 bases short and J 8 bases short, with 20 bases between. The CDR3 length is 16 residues. The CDR3 is CASSSWVGVLEEKLFF. The CDR3 DNA is TGTGCCAGCAGTTCATGGGTGGGGGTACTGGAAGAAAAACTGTTTTTT.

The sample holds a few counts of this clonotype. The chain employs TRBV18 and TRBJ2-1; TRBD2 matches at 8 bases. The CDR3 has 15 residues. J gave up 4 bases and V 2 bases, and 4 bases lay outside the gene matches. The germline gives CDR1 KGHSH, CDR2 LQKENI. This CDR3 is CASSPSTSGYNEQFF. The CDR3 DNA is TGTGCCAGCTCACCATCTACTAGCGGATACAATGAGCAGTTCTTC.

The chain joins TRBV9 to TRBJ2-5, with 12 bases aligning to TRBD2. Germline assignment: CDR1 SGDLS and CDR2 YYNGEE. The ends lost 3 bases at V and 5 bases at J; junction bases unmatched: 8. The length of the CDR3 is 16 residues. The chain's CDR3 is CASSASSGRAFETQYF. CDR3 bases: TGTGCCAGCAGCGCTTCTAGCGGGAGGGCCTTCGAGACCCAGTACTTC. The complete variable domain, with remaining parts taken from reference TRBV9 and TRBJ2-5, reads DSGVTQTPKHLITATGQRVTLRCSPRSGDLSVYWYQQSLDQGLQFLIQYYNGEERAKGNILERFSAQQFPDLHSELNLSSLELGDSALYFCASSASSGRAFETQYFGPGTRLLVL.

The chain joins TRBV7-9 to TRBJ1-2, with D possibly matching TRBD1 (5 bases). The CDR3 has 14 amino acids. Deletions cut 3 bases from V and 4 bases from J, with 12 bases between. CDR1 and CDR2 (germline): SEHNR, FQNEAQ (reference sequence). CDR3 sequence reads: CASSFAGRSYGYTF. The CDR3 bases are TGTGCCAGCAGCTTCGCGGGGCGGAGCTATGGCTACACCTTC.

The genes are TRBV15 and TRBJ1-2; D not resolved. Germline CDR1 reads LNHNV; CDR2 reads YYDKDF (reference sequence). V lost 3 bases and J 7 bases, leaving 12 bases between the germline ends. CDR3 length equals 13 residues. CDR3 nucleotides: TGTGCCACCAGCAGGGGAGAAAGGTCTGGCTACACCTTC. This encodes CATSRGERSGYTF.

The rearrangement links TRBV18 to TRBJ1-1, with D possibly being TRBD1 (6 bases). The germline CDR1 and CDR2 sequences are KGHSH and LQKENI. The CDR3 runs 13 residues. The V end was cut by 0 bases, the J end by 11 bases, with 13 bases between. This chain's CDR3 is CASSPPLRGSAFF. CDR3 nucleotide sequence: TGTGCCAGCTCACCACCGCTGAGGGGGAGCGCTTTCTTT.